This T cell receptor beta chain emerged from a study of graft-versus-host responses after intestinal transplantation. This clone qualifies as medium-sized (0.01 to 0.1%). Germline CDR1 is SEHNR and CDR2 is FQNEAQ (reference sequence). The CDR3 runs to 14 residues. Trimming removed 4 bases from V and 6 bases from J, with 15 bases in between. Measured with immunoSEQ multiplex PCR; TCRdb has only the in-frame clones, and not every one. The sample contains under 15,000 clones, around 40% of which appear only once. Irradiated stimulators labeled with violet dye, approximately 200,000 in number, were plated with approximately 200,000 CFSE-labeled responders.

This material consisted of alloreactive CD8+ T cells from a mixed lymphocyte reaction culture, taken before intestinal transplant. Subset of the sample: CFSE-low proliferating T cells sorted from roughly 6-day pre-transplant mixed lymphocyte reaction (GvH or HvG direction). The receptor was derived from a human patient who received an intestinal transplant. This chain connects TRBV7-9 to TRBJ1-2; D is uncertain. The CDR3 DNA sequence: TGTGCCAGCAGCTCCGAACGCCTGCTCAATGGCTACACCTTC. Protein: CASSSERLLNGYTF.